This T cell receptor beta chain stems from a study of shared clonotypes between healthy human individuals. Study-wide results and caveats: With several donors compared, approximately 5.5% of naive CD4 clonotypes were shared. Sequencing depth was expected to influence donor clonotype sharing.

This clone was seen many times. What it binds is unknown. V dropped 0 bases and J dropped 2; count of bases not matched to a gene: 7. Germline V gene data show CDR1 as LGHNA and CDR2 as YNFKEQ. This CDR3 spans 17 amino acids. The assay was carried out at the deep level. Generated by immunoSEQ multiplex PCR, the TCRdb table keeps only in-frame clones and is missing some. The sample shows about a million clones, roughly 80% of them seen only once. What was sequenced was memory CD4+ T cells from PBMCs. As to subset: CD45RA-negative fraction. The J gene is TRBJ2-7, the V gene TRBV4-2; TRBD2 aligns across 10 bases. The receptor's source is a man younger than 30 in good health. Some clones in this sample may be carry-over from other donors' samples. CDR3 in DNA: TGTGCCAGCAGCCAAGAAAGCCCAGCGGGAGGGCCCTACGAGCAGTACTTC. This translates into CASSQESPAGGPYEQYF.